This TCR beta chain is from a study of post-analysis software for immune sequencing data. Whole-study findings and limits: Those with multiple sclerosis, the patient group, showed significantly lower normalized Chao1 diversity than controls. When patients were compared with controls, 4 or 5 TRBV segments were more frequent, TRBV5-6, TRBV5-1 and TRBV20-1 among them. When the samples were clustered directly with F measure, those that had been prepared in the same batch showed strong co-clustering.

Unique molecular identifiers were present in the TCR beta cDNA libraries. The source material, roughly 0.9 to 11 million T cells, gave rise to about 490,000 cDNA molecules. TCRdb recomputed calls from the PCR reads with MiXCR, one row per CDR3 protein. The sample shows 650,000 to 850,000 distinct CDR3 sequences, 40% to 55% of them seen only once. The CDR3 is 13 residues long. CDR1 is MNHNS, CDR2 SASEGT, per germline. For this clonotype: What it recognizes is unknown.

J is TRBJ2-1 and V is TRBV6-1, with D unresolved. The J call may be incorrect, as the DNA end agrees better with TRBJ2-7. The sample taken for sequencing was blood. The source of this sequence is a girl under 18 with multiple sclerosis. CDR3 protein: CASSEGLYNEQYF. CDR3 nucleotide sequence: TGTGCCAGCAGTGAAGGCCTTTACAATGAGCAGTACTTC.